This paragraph covers one TCR beta chain sequence. Its antigen is as yet unknown. Some clones are missing from TCRdb's copy, which holds only in-frame ones; the method was immunoSEQ multiplex PCR. Seen here are some 580,000 clones, more than 95% observed once, and the top ten hold around 0.057%. CDR1 and CDR2 (germline): SGHRS, YFSETQ. The CDR3 loop spans 14 amino acids. Deletions cut 5 bases from V and 5 bases from J, with 13 bases between. This entry comes from a study of shared clonotypes between healthy human individuals. The study's findings and limits: Clonotypes that were shared across a handful of donors made up around 5% of naive CD4 clonotypes.

The genes are TRBV5-1 and TRBJ1-4; maybe TRBD1 (5 bases). This receptor was identified in a woman aged 25 to 39 in good health. Material for sequencing was naive CD4+ T cells sorted from blood. Subset specified: CD45RA+ positively selected. Written as DNA, the CDR3 is TGCGCCAGCAGAAGGGAGGGGAGGAATGAAAAACTGTTTTTT. It yields the protein CASRREGRNEKLFF.